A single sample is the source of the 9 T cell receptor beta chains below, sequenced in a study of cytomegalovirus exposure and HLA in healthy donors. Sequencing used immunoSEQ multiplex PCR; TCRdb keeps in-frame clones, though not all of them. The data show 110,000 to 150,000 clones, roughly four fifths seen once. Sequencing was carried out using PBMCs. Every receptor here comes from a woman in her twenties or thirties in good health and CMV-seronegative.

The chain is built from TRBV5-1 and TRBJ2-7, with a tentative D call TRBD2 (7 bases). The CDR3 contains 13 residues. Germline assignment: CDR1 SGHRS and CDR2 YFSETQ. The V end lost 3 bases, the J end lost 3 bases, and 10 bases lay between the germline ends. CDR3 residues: CASSYGGLYEQYF. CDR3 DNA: TGCGCCAGCAGCTACGGGGGGCTCTACGAGCAGTACTTC.

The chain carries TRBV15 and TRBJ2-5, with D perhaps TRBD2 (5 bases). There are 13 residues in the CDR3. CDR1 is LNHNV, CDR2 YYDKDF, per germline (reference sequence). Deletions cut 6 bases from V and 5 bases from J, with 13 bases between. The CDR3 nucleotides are TGTGCCACCAGTCAAAGTTCGGGGGAGACCCAGTACTTC. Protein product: CATSQSSGETQYF.

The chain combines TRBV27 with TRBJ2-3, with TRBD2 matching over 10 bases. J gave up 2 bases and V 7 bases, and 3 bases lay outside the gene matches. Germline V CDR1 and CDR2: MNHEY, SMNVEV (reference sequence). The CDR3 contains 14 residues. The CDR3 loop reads CASNSGGATDTQYF. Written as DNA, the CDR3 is TGTGCCAGCAACAGCGGGGGGGCCACAGATACGCAGTATTTT.

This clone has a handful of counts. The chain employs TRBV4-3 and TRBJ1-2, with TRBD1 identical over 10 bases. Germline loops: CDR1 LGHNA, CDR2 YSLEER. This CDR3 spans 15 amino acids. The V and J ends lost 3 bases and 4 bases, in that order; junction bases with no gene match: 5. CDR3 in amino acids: CASSQKRTGGYGYTF. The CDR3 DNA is TGCGCCAGCAGCCAGAAAAGGACAGGGGGCTATGGCTACACCTTC.

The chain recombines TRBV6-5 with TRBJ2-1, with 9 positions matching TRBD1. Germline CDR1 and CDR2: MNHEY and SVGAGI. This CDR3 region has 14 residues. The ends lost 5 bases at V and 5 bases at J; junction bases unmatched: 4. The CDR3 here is CASSRGQGNNEQFF. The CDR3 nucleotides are TGTGCCAGCAGTCGGGGACAGGGAAACAATGAGCAGTTCTTC.

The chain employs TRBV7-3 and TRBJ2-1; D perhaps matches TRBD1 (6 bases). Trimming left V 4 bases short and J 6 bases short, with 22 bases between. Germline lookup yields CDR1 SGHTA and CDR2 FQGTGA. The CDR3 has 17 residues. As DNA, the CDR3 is TGTGCCAGCAGCTCCCGTAACCGGGACACGGCCGGCAATGAGCAGTTCTTC. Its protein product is CASSSRNRDTAGNEQFF.

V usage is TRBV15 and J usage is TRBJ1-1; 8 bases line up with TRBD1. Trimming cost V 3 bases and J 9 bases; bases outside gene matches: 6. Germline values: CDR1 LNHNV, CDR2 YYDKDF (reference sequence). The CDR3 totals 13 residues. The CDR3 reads CATSRVGQGKAFF. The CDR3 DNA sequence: TGTGCCACCAGCAGGGTCGGACAGGGCAAAGCTTTCTTT. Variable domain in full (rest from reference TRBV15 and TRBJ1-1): DAMVIQNPRYQVTQFGKPVTLSCSQTLNHNVMYWYQQKSSQAPKLLFHYYDKDFNNEADTPDNFQSRRPNTSFCFLDIRSPGLGDTAMYLCATSRVGQGKAFFGQGTRLTVV.

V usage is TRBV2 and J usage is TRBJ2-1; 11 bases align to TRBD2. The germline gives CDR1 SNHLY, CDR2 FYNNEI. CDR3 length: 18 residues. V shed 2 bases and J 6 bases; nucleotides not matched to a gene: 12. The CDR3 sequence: CASSEWGLAGGFGNEQFF. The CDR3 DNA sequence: TGTGCCAGCAGTGAATGGGGGCTAGCGGGGGGTTTTGGCAATGAGCAGTTCTTC.

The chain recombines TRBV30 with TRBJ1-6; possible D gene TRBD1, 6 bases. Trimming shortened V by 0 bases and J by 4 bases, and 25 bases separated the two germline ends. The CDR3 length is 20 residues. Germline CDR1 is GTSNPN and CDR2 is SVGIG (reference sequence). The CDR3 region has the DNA TGTGCCTGGAGTGTACAGGGCTCACTATTCCCGTGGGGGTATAATTCACCCCTCCACTTT. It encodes CAWSVQGSLFPWGYNSPLHF.